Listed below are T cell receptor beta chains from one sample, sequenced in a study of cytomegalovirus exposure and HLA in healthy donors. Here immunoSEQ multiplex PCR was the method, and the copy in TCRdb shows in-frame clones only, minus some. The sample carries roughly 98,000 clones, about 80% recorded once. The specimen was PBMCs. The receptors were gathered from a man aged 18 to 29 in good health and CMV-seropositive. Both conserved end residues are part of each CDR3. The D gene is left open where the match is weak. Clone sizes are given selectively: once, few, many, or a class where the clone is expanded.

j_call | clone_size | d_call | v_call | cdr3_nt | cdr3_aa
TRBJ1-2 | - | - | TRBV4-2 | TGTGCCAGCAGCCAAGGAGCCTATGCGTCCGGGGGCTACACCTTC | CASSQGAYASGGYTF
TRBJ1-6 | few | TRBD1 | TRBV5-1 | TGCGCCAGCAGCTTGGAACAGGGGGCCATAACCTCACCCCTCCACTTT | CASSLEQGAITSPLHF
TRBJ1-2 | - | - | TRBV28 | TGTGCCAGCAGTGTCAGGGGCTATGGCTACACCTTC | CASSVRGYGYTF
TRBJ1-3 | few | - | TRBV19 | TGTGCCAGTAGTGTGGGGGCCCAACTTCACTCTGGAAACACCATATATTTT | CASSVGAQLHSGNTIYF
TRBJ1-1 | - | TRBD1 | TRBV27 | TGTGCCAGCAGTTTATCGATCAGGGGGATAATGAACACTGAAGCTTTCTTT | CASSLSIRGIMNTEAFF
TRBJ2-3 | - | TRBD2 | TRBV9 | TGTGCCAGCAGCGTAGAACCTAGCGGGGGCACAGATACGCAGTATTTT | CASSVEPSGGTDTQYF
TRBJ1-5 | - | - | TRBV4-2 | TGTGCCAGCAGCCAAGAAGGAGGTTATGGTCAGCCCCAGCATTTT | CASSQEGGYGQPQHF
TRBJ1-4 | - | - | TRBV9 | TGTGCCAGCAGCACGGGTGGGACTAATGAAAAACTGTTTTTT | CASSTGGTNEKLFF
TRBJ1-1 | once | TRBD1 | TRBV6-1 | TGTGCCAGCAGTGCCCGACAGGGGGCAGGCACTGAAGCTTTCTTT | CASSARQGAGTEAFF
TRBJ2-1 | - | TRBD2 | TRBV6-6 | TGTGCCAGCAGTTACTCCCTAGCGGACCCTTCCAATGAGCAGTTCTTC | CASSYSLADPSNEQFF
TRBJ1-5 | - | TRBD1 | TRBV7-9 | TGTGCCAGCAGCTTAGCGACAGGGGGCTACCCCAATCAGCCCCAGCATTTT | CASSLATGGYPNQPQHF
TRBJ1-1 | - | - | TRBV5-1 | TGCGCCAGCAGCTCCCAACTTATGGGAGGGGCCACTGAAGCTTTCTTT | CASSSQLMGGATEAFF
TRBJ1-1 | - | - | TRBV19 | TGTGCCAGTAGTTATTTGAGGTTGAACACTGAAGCTTTCTTT | CASSYLRLNTEAFF
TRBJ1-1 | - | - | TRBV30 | TGTGCCTGGAGTCAGTCTGGGGGGGGTAGCGCTTTCTTT | CAWSQSGGGSAFF
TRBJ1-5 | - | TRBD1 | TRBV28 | TGTGCCAGCAGTTCCCCTCGGACAGGTCAGCCCCAGCATTTT | CASSSPRTGQPQHF
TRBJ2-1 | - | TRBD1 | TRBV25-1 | TGTGCCAGCAGTGAATCAGGAGGGACAGGGGGAGGCAATGAGCAGTTCTTC | CASSESGGTGGGNEQFF
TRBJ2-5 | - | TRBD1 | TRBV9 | TGTGCCAGCAGCGTGGGACAGGTACAGGAGACCCAGTACTTC | CASSVGQVQETQYF
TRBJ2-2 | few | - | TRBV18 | TGTGCCAGCTCACCCTCTGCTCTGACGGGTCTGACCGGGGAGCTGTTTTTT | CASSPSALTGLTGELFF
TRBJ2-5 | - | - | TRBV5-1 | TGCGCCAGCAGCTTATGGGCTCTAGAGACCCAGTACTTC | CASSLWALETQYF
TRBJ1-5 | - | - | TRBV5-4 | TGTGCCAGCAGCTTTGGGGAGGACCAGCCCCAGCATTTT | CASSFGEDQPQHF
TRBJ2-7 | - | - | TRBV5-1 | TGCGCCAGCAGCTTGGGACTAACCGCCTACGAGCAGTACTTC | CASSLGLTAYEQYF
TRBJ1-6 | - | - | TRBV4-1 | TGCGCCAGCAGCCAAGACAGGAATTCACCCCTCCACTTT | CASSQDRNSPLHF
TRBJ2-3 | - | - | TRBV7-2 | TGTGCCAGCAGCGCCTACTCCACAGATACGCAGTATTTT | CASSAYSTDTQYF
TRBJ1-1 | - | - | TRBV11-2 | TGTGCCAGCAGCTTAACACACACTGAAGCTTTCTTT | CASSLTHTEAFF
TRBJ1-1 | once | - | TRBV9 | TGTGCCAGCAGCGGGGAGTCGGACACTGAAGCTTTCTTT | CASSGESDTEAFF
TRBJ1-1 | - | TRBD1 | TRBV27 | TGTGCCAGCAGTTTCGGGACAGGAAACACTGAAGCTTTCTTT | CASSFGTGNTEAFF
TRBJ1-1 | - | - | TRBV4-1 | TGCGCCAGCAGCCAAGTGGGACAGAACACTGAAGCTTTCTTT | CASSQVGQNTEAFF
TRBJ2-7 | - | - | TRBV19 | TGTGCCAGTAGTATAACAGACACCTACGAGCAGTACTTC | CASSITDTYEQYF
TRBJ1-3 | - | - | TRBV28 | TGTGCCAGCAGGGCACAGGGCTACTCTGGAAACACCATATATTTT | CASRAQGYSGNTIYF
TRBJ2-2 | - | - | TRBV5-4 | TGTGCCAGCAGCTTGGTTAGCACCGGGGAGCTGTTTTTT | CASSLVSTGELFF
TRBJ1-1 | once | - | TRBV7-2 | TGTGCCAGCAGCTTCGAGGCCTTAATGAACACTGAAGCTTTCTTT | CASSFEALMNTEAFF
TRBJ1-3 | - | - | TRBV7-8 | TGTGCCAGCAGCCTAGGCGGGACTATCTCTGGAAACACCATATATTTT | CASSLGGTISGNTIYF
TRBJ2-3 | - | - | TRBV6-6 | TGTGCCACCTGTTCAGGGGGCACAGATACGCAGTATTTT | CATCSGGTDTQYF
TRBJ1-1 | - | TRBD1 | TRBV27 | TGTGCCAGCAGTCCGTCGATGATGGGACAGGGATATACTGAAGCTTTCTTT | CASSPSMMGQGYTEAFF
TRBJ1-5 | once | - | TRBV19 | TGTGCCAGTAGCCTGGCCTCCAATCAGCCCCAGCATTTT | CASSLASNQPQHF
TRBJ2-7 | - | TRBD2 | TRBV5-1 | TGCGCCAGCAGCTTGGGGCAGGGACTAGCGGACTACGAGCAGTACTTC | CASSLGQGLADYEQYF
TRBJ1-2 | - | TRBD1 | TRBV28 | TGTGCCAGCAGTCCCCAGGGGGCCCATGGCTACACCTTC | CASSPQGAHGYTF
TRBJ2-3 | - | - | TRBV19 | TGTGCCAGTAGCAACTTCCTAGCAGATACGCAGTATTTT | CASSNFLADTQYF
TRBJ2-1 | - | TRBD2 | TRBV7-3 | TGTGCCAGCAGCCCTTCGACTAGCGGGGTTTACAATGAGCAGTTCTTC | CASSPSTSGVYNEQFF
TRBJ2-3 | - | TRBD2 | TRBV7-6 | TGTGCCAGCAGCCTCCTAGCGGGGACTATAGATACGCAGTATTTT | CASSLLAGTIDTQYF
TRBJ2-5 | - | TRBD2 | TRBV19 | TGTGCCAGTAATGAGCGGGGGTACCAAGAGACCCAGTACTTC | CASNERGYQETQYF
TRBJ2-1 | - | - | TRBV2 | TGTGCCAGCAGACTCGGGGGGCCAAAAGGGAATGAGCAGTTCTTC | CASRLGGPKGNEQFF
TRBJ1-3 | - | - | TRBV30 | TGTGCCTGGAGTCAGTACGGGTTCTCTGGAAACACCATATATTTT | CAWSQYGFSGNTIYF
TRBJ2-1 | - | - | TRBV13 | TGTGCCAGCAGCTCGGGACTGGAAAACAATGAGCAGTTCTTC | CASSSGLENNEQFF
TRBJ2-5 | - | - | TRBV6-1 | - | CASSFGQGYQETQYF
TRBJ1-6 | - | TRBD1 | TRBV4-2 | TGTGCCAGCAGCCAAGTAGCGGGACAGGGAAATTCACCCCTCCACTTT | CASSQVAGQGNSPLHF
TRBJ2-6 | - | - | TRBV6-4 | TGTGCCAGCAGTGACGACTTCTCTGGGGCCAACGTCCTGACTTTC | CASSDDFSGANVLTF
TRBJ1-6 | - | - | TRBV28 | TGTGCCAGCAACCTCGGGGGAATACCCCTCCACTTT | CASNLGGIPLHF
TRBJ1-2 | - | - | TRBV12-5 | TGTGCTAGTGGTTTGGTACAGTATAAGCTTCCTTCCTATGGCTACACCTTC | CASGLVQYKLPSYGYTF
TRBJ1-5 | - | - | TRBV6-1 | TGTGCCAGCAGCAACGGAGGGGTACAGCCCCAGCATTTT | CASSNGGVQPQHF
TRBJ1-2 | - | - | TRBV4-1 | TGCGCCAGCAGCTATACAAGCCCAGGGGTTTCTGGCTACACCTTC | CASSYTSPGVSGYTF
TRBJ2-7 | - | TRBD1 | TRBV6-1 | TGTGCCAGCAGTGTTTCGGGGACAGGATCCTACGAGCAGTACTTC | CASSVSGTGSYEQYF
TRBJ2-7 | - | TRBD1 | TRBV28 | TGTGCCAGCAGATTGGACAGGGAATATTACTACGAGCAGTACTTC | CASRLDREYYYEQYF
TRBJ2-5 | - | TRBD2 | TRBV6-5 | TGTGCCAGCAGTTACTCCGGGGGGGGTGGAGAGACCCAGTACTTC | CASSYSGGGGETQYF
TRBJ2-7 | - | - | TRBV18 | TGTGCCAGCTCACGACAGGAAAGTACAGGGACCTCCTACGAGCAGTACTTC | CASSRQESTGTSYEQYF
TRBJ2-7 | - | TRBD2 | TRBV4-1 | TGCGCCAGCAGCCAAGGACTAGCGGGCTCCTACGAGCAGTACTTC | CASSQGLAGSYEQYF
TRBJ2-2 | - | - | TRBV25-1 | TGTGCCAGCAGTCTATCTCACACCGGGGAGCTGTTTTTT | CASSLSHTGELFF
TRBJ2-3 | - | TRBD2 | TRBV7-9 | TGTGCCAGCAGCTCCGGGACTACCACATACCTGGAGTATTTT | CASSSGTTTYLEYF
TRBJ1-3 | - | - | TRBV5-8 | TGTGCCAGCCGAGTGAGCTCTGGAAACACCATATATTTT | CASRVSSGNTIYF